Sequencing of this T cell receptor beta chain was carried out in a study of T cells after yellow fever vaccination. TCRdb itself ran the 5' RACE reads through MiXCR, one entry per CDR3 protein. The sample has 200,000 or so distinct CDR3 sequences, around 6.7% seen once; the top ten hold 1% to 1.2%. V was clipped by 6 bases and J by 5 bases, with 22 bases between them. Germline V CDR1 and CDR2: MNHEY, SMNVEV (reference sequence). CDR3 length equals 16 residues. In its sample, this clonotype was seen many times. The source is a man aged 25-40 years who received the YFV17D yellow fever vaccine. The starting material was CD4+ T cells sorted from PBMCs, obtained on the day of the yellow fever booster vaccination. The chain carries TRBV27 and TRBJ2-5; D possibly corresponds to TRBD1 (6 bases). The CDR3 loop reads CASRSQGTVGRETQYF. The CDR3 DNA reads TGTGCCAGCAGGAGTCAGGGGACGGTCGGGCGGGAGACCCAGTACTTC.